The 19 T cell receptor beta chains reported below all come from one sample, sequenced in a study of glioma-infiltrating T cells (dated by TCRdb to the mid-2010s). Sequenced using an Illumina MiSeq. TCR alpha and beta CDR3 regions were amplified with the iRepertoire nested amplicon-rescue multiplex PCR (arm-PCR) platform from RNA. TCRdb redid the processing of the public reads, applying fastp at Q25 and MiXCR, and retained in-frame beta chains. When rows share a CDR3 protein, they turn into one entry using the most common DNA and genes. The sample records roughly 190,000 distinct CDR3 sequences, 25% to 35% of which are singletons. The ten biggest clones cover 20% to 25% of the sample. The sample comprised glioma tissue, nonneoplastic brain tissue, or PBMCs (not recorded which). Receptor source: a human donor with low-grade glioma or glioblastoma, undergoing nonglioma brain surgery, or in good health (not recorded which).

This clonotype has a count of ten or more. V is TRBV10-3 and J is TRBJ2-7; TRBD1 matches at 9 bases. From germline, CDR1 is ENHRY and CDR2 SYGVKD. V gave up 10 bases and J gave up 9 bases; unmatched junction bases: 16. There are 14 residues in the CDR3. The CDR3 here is CATYAGTGSGGQYF. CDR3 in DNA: TGTGCCACCTACGCCGGGACAGGGAGTGGCGGGCAGTACTTC.

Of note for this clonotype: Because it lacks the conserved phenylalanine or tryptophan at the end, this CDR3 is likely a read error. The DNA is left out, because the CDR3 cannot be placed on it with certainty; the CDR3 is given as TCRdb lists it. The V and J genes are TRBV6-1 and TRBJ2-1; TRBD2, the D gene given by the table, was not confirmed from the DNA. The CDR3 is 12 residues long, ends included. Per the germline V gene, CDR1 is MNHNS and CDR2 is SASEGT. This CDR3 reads CASSLLENEEFL.

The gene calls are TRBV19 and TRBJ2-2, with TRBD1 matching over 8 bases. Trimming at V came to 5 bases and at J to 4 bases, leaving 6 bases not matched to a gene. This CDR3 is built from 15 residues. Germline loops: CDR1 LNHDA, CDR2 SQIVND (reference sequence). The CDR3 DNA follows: TGTGCCAGTAGTCCATTCGGACAGGGCACCGGGGAGCTGTTTTTT. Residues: CASSPFGQGTGELFF.

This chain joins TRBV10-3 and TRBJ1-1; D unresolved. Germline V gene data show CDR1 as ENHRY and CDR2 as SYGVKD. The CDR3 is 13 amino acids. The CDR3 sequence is CASSLFGRTEAFF. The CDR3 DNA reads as TGTGCAAGCAGTTTATTTGGGAGAACTGAAGCTTTCTTT.

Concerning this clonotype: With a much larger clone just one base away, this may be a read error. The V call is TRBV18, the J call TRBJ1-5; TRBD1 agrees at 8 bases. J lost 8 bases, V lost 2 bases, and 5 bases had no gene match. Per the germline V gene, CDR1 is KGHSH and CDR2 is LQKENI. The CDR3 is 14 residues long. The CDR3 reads CASSPRTGREPQHF. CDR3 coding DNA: TGTGCCAGCTCACCAAGGACAGGGCGTGAGCCCCAGCATTTT.

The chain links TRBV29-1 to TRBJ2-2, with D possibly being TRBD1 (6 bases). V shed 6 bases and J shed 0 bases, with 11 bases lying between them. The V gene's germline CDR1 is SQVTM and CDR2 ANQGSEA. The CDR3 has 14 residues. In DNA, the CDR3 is TGCAGCGTGCTAACAGGGTCGAACACCGGGGAGCTGTTTTTT. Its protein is CSVLTGSNTGELFF.

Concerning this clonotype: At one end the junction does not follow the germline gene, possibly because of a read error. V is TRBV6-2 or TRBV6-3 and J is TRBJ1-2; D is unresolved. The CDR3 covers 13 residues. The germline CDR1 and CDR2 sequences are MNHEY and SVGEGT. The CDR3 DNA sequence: TGTGCCGGCAGTTGGGCAGATAACTATGGCGACACCTTC. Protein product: CAGSWADNYGDTF.

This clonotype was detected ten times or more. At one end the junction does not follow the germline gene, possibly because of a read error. CDR3 amino acids: CASSLQGDYGYTF. The DNA for the CDR3 is TGTGCCAGCAGTCTACAGGGGGACTACGGCTACACCTTC. The rearrangement joins TRBV27 to TRBJ1-2, with TRBD1 matching over 8 bases. The CDR3 is 13 amino acids. From germline, CDR1 is MNHEY and CDR2 SMNVEV (reference sequence).

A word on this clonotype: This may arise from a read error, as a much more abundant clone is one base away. The CDR3 bases are TGTGCCAGAAGCAGATCCGGGAGCTCTGGAAACACCATATATTTT. Protein product: CARSRSGSSGNTIYF. The V call is TRBV7-9, the J call TRBJ1-3; D is ambiguous. The CDR3 sequence is 15 residues long. Germline CDR1 SEHNR, CDR2 FQNEAQ (reference sequence). Trimming stripped 9 bases from V and 0 bases from J, with 15 bases between.

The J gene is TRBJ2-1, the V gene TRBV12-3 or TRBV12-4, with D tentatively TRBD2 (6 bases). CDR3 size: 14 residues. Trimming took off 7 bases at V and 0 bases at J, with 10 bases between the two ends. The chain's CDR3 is CASTRDFSYNEQFF. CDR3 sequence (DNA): TGTGCCAGCACCCGGGACTTCTCCTACAATGAGCAGTTCTTC.

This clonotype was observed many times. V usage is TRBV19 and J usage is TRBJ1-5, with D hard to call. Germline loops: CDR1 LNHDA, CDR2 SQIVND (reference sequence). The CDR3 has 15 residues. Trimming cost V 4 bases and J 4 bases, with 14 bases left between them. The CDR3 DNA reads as TGTGCCAGTAGTAATTTGGCGGGGATAAATCAGCCCCAGCATTTT. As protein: CASSNLAGINQPQHF.

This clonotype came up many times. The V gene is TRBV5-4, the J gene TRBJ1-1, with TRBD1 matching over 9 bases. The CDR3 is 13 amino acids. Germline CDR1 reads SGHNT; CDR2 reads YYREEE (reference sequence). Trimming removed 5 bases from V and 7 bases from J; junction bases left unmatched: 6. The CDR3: CASRIRGQGEAFF. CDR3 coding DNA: TGTGCCAGCAGGATAAGGGGACAGGGTGAAGCTTTCTTT.

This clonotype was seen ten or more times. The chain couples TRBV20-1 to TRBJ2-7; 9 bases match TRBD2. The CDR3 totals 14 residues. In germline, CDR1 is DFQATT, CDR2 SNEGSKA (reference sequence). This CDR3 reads CTASNGREGHEQYF. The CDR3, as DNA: TGCACCGCCTCGAATGGGCGGGAGGGGCACGAGCAGTACTTC.

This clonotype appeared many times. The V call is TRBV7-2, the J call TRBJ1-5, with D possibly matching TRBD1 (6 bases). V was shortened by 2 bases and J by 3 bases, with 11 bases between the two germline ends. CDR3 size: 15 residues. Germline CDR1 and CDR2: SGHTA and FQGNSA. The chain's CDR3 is CASSLSGGTNQPQHF. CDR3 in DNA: TGTGCCAGCAGCTTATCGGGGGGCACCAATCAGCCCCAGCATTTT.

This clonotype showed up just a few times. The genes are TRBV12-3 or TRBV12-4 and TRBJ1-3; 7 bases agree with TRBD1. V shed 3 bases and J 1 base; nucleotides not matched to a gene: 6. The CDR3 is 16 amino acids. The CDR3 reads CASSFPGGRSGNTIYF. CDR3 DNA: TGTGCCAGCAGTTTCCCAGGGGGAAGGTCTGGAAACACCATATATTTT.

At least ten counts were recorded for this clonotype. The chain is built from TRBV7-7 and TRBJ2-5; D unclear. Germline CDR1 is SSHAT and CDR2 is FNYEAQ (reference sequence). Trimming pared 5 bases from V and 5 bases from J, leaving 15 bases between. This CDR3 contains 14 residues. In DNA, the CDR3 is TGTGCCAGCAGCCTGACTTACCCCTGGGAGACCCAGTACTTC. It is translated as CASSLTYPWETQYF.

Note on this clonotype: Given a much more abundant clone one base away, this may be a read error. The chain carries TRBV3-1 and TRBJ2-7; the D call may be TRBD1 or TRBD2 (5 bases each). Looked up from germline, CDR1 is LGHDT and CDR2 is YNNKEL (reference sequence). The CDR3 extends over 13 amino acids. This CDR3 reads CASSQAGTYGQYF. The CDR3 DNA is TGTGCCAGCAGCCAAGCGGGGACCTACGGGCAGTACTTC.

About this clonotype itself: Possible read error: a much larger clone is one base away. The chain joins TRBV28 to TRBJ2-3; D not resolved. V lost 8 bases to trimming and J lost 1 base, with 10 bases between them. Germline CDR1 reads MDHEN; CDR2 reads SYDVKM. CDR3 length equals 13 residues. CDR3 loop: CASEARGTDTQYF. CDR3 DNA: TGTGCCAGCGAGGCTAGAGGCACAGATACGCAGTATTTT.

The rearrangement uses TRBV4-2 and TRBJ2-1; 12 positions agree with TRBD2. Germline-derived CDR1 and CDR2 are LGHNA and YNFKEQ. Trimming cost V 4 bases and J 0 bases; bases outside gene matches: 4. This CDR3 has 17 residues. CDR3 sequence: CASSPRLAGASYNEQFF. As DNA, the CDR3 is TGTGCCAGCAGCCCTAGACTAGCGGGGGCCTCCTACAATGAGCAGTTCTTC.